One TCR beta chain is described in this entry. Antigen unknown. The source of the sample is a study of vaccination effects on CD4 cells after COVID-19. It was after approximately 11 days of culture that CD4+ T cells were isolated. Profiling relied on immunoSEQ multiplex PCR, and the TCRdb table lists in-frame clones only, not all of them. The data show around 46,000 clones, with around 63% seen just once and approximately 5% held by the top ten. The CDR3 is 17 amino acids. Trimming shortened V by 1 base and J by 2 bases, and 15 bases separated the two germline ends. Germline CDR1 SGHTA, CDR2 FQGNSA. Specimen: CD4+ T cells from PBMCs cultured without peptide, collected before COVID-19 vaccination. The clonotype was recovered from a human donor who received a COVID-19 vaccine. The chain uses TRBV7-2 and TRBJ2-1, with D perhaps TRBD2 (5 bases). In DNA, the CDR3 is TGTGCCAGCAGCTTAGTAAGTGCGAGCGGCGCCTACAATGAGCAGTTCTTC. This gives the protein CASSLVSASGAYNEQFF.